These 12 T cell receptor beta chains came from one sample sequenced in a study of vaccination and CD4 T cells after COVID-19. Their antigen targets remain unknown. Once obtained from cultured CD4+ T cells, the DNA was sequenced using the Oncomine TCR Beta short-read assay. The genomic DNA was obtained from cultured CD4+ T cells by extraction with the QIAamp micro DNA kit. MiXCR, applied by TCRdb to the PCR reads, yields one record per CDR3 protein. The data show 9,000 to 9,500 distinct CDR3 sequences, with approximately 34% seen just once and approximately 23% held by the top ten. Treatment indicated: approximately nine-day PBMC culture with coronavirus spike peptide pools or control peptides (ViraFEST assay). Researchers collected the unexposed donor's CD4+ T cells before the COVID-19 pandemic (2011-2018). Source material: CD4+ T cells from blood, cultured in vitro. These receptors originate from a human donor in good health.

The V and J genes are TRBV20-1 and TRBJ2-3; 10 nucleotides agree with TRBD2. V shed 0 bases and J 5 bases; nucleotides not matched to a gene: 11. The germline V gene encodes CDR1 DFQATT and CDR2 SNEGSKA (reference sequence). This CDR3 has 17 residues. The CDR3 loop is CSARDPLAGVVLDTQYF. The CDR3 bases are TGCAGTGCTAGAGATCCCCTAGCGGGAGTGGTATTAGATACGCAGTATTTT.

This clonotype turned up a few times. The rearrangement joins TRBV2 to TRBJ2-5, with a possible D match to TRBD2 (5 bases). The CDR3 totals 13 residues. Per germline, CDR1 SNHLY and CDR2 FYNNEI. The V end lost 4 bases, the J end lost 4 bases, and 10 bases lay between the germline ends. The CDR3 DNA reads as TGTGCCAGCAGTGCGGACTGGGCAGAGACCCAGTACTTC. Residues: CASSADWAETQYF.

V and J are TRBV3-1 and TRBJ1-1, with D unresolved. Germline V lookup: CDR1 LGHDT, CDR2 YNNKEL (reference sequence). V lost 6 bases, J lost 1 base, and 12 bases lay in between. This CDR3 region has 14 residues. The chain's CDR3 is CASSPFRGNTEAFF. In nucleotides, the CDR3 is TGTGCCAGCAGTCCTTTCCGGGGGAACACTGAAGCTTTCTTT.

This clonotype qualifies as medium-sized. The gene calls are TRBV6-2 or TRBV6-3 and TRBJ2-7, with 10 bases that match TRBD2. Trimming took 4 bases from V and 1 from J; bases not matched to a gene: 7. Germline CDR1 is MNHEY and CDR2 is SVGEGT. The CDR3 has 16 amino acids. The CDR3 is CASSSLLAGVSYEQYF. Here the CDR3 DNA reads TGTGCCAGCAGTTCTCTCCTAGCGGGAGTGTCCTACGAGCAGTACTTC.

V gene TRBV5-1 combines with J gene TRBJ2-7; D gene unclear. This CDR3 is built from 13 residues. Deletions cut 4 bases from V and 3 bases from J, with 11 bases between. The germline CDR1 and CDR2 sequences are SGHRS and YFSETQ. In nucleotides, the CDR3 is TGCGCCAGCAGCCCGACGCTTGGCTACGAGCAGTACTTC. This gives the protein CASSPTLGYEQYF.

This clonotype showed up just once. The chain employs TRBV5-6 and TRBJ2-2, with 9 positions matching TRBD2. V shed 5 bases, J shed 0 bases, and the junction held 8 bases outside the gene matches. The germline gives CDR1 SGHDT, CDR2 YYEEEE. This CDR3 has 17 residues. As DNA, the CDR3 is TGTGCCAGCAGTCCCTCCCCTAGCGGGACGAACACCGGGGAGCTGTTTTTT. Protein: CASSPSPSGTNTGELFF.

The CDR3 spells CASSSLPPYGYTF. CDR3 coding DNA: TGTGCCAGCAGCTCCTTACCCCCCTATGGCTACACCTTC. The chain carries TRBV7-9 and TRBJ1-2; D is unresolved. This CDR3 has 13 amino acids. CDR1 is SEHNR, CDR2 FQNEAQ, per germline (reference sequence). V shed 4 bases and J shed 4 bases, with 10 bases lying between them.

This clonotype was observed a handful of times. This chain links TRBV7-9 with TRBJ1-2; D is undetermined. In germline, CDR1 is SEHNR, CDR2 FQNEAQ (reference sequence). The ends were cut back, 5 bases at V and 4 bases at J, with 17 bases in the middle. This CDR3 is 15 amino acids long. The CDR3 DNA reads as TGTGCCAGCAGCCTTCCAGAAGGTGGCCTCTATGGCTACACCTTC. As protein: CASSLPEGGLYGYTF.

The chain uses TRBV6-1 and TRBJ2-2; 8 bases line up with TRBD2. CDR1 MNHNS and CDR2 SASEGT come from the germline V gene. V shed 6 bases and J 4 bases; nucleotides not matched to a gene: 10. The CDR3 runs to 16 residues. The CDR3 is CASRPGGVLLTGELFF. Here the CDR3 DNA reads TGTGCCAGCAGGCCCGGGGGGGTCCTCCTCACCGGGGAGCTGTTTTTT.

This clonotype has a handful of counts. This chain links TRBV10-3 with TRBJ1-5; D might be TRBD1 (5 bases). The CDR3 has 16 residues. Looked up from germline, CDR1 is ENHRY and CDR2 is SYGVKD. Trimming cost V 2 bases and J 0 bases, with 11 bases left between them. CDR3 bases: TGTGCCATCAGTGAGAGGACACCTAATAGCAATCAGCCCCAGCATTTT. This translates into CAISERTPNSNQPQHF.

The chain joins TRBV20-1 to TRBJ2-7; either TRBD1 or TRBD2 may fit D (6 bases each). Trimming shortened V by 5 bases and J by 5 bases, and 22 bases separated the two germline ends. The germline V gene has CDR1 DFQATT and CDR2 SNEGSKA (reference sequence). This CDR3 spans 15 amino acids. The CDR3 reads CSAYPSGDKINEQYF. The DNA of the CDR3 is TGCAGTGCTTATCCCTCGGGGGACAAAATCAACGAGCAGTACTTC.

This clonotype was counted a few times. The CDR3 DNA reads TGTGCCAGCAGTTACTTCGGGCAGGACAGGGAAGCTTTCTTT. Its protein is CASSYFGQDREAFF. The chain recombines TRBV6-2 or TRBV6-3 with TRBJ1-1; TRBD1 aligns across 7 bases. The CDR3 covers 14 residues. Germline CDR1 is MNHEY and CDR2 is SVGEGT. V was clipped by 1 base and J by 8 bases; unmatched bases: 7.